The T cell receptor (beta chain) described here comes from a study of T cell clonality in common variable immunodeficiency. Study-wide points: T cell subpopulation sequencing would be needed to explain CVID clonality.

Germline V gives CDR1 SEHNR, CDR2 FQNEAQ (reference sequence). Trimming at V came to 3 bases and at J to 7 bases, leaving 3 bases not matched to a gene. The CDR3 is 15 residues long. CVID and control samples used equivalent genomic DNA input. Sequenced by immunoSEQ multiplex PCR; TCRdb stores in-frame clones only, minus some. The sample presents fewer than 65,000 clones, none singletons. Patients and controls were mostly of Caucasian heritage. Each donor provided roughly 4.5 to 8 ml of heparinized whole blood. At least ten counts were recorded for this clone. As yet, its antigen is unknown. The observed sequence ends 3 residues before the CDR3 terminus, with the missing tail filled in from the germline J gene.

The V call is TRBV7-9, the J call TRBJ2-1, with 13 bases that match TRBD2. Sequenced sample: peripheral blood mononuclear cells. This receptor was obtained from a person between 18 and 70 years old in good health. Incomplete CDR3 DNA: TGTGCCAGCAGCTTCGGACTAGCGGGGGTTAATGAG. Its protein product is CASSFGLAGVNE. The entire CDR3 protein reads CASSFGLAGVNEQFF.